Shown below are 10 T cell receptor beta chains from a single sample sequenced in a study of T cells after yellow fever vaccination. TCRdb called the 5' RACE reads again in MiXCR, with one record for every CDR3 protein. This sample has about 310,000 distinct CDR3 sequences, with less than 4.5% found just once. The sample here was PBMCs, taken on the day of the yellow fever booster vaccination. The origin of the receptors is a man aged 18 to 30 who received the YFV17D yellow fever vaccine.

Many counts were recorded for this clonotype. The CDR3 is CASSQERRGGRNIQYF. The CDR3 region has the DNA TGTGCCAGCAGCCAAGAGAGGCGGGGGGGCCGGAACATTCAGTACTTC. The rearrangement joins TRBV3-1 to TRBJ2-4; 9 bases are a match to TRBD2. V was pared by 0 bases and J by 7 bases, with 7 bases of the junction left unmatched. The CDR3 extends over 16 amino acids. Germline V gene lookup returns CDR1 LGHDT and CDR2 YNNKEL (reference sequence).

This clonotype was seen a few times. This chain links TRBV27 with TRBJ2-5; 7 bases match TRBD2. The junction had 19 bases not matched to a gene; V was cut back by 5 bases and J by 4 bases. The germline V gene has CDR1 MNHEY and CDR2 SMNVEV (reference sequence). The CDR3 is 18 residues long. CDR3 loop: CASSPSPGTTFKRETQYF. The CDR3 nucleotides are TGTGCCAGCAGTCCCAGTCCCGGGACTACCTTTAAAAGAGAGACCCAGTACTTC.

This clonotype was seen a few times. The J gene is TRBJ1-2, the V gene TRBV18, with 9 nucleotides matching TRBD1. Germline V gene lookup returns CDR1 KGHSH and CDR2 LQKENI. The ends lost 3 bases at V and 4 bases at J; junction bases unmatched: 18. The length of the CDR3 is 19 residues. This CDR3 reads CASSPVSVTGGPPTYGYTF. The CDR3 region has the DNA TGTGCCAGCTCACCGGTCTCTGTTACAGGGGGCCCTCCTACCTATGGCTACACCTTC.

Many counts were recorded for this clonotype. The junction and the germline gene differ at one end; a read error may be behind it. The chain uses TRBV7-2 and TRBJ2-6; tentative D call: TRBD1 (5 bases). CDR3 size: 15 residues. From germline, CDR1 is SGHTA and CDR2 FQGNSA. The CDR3 sequence is CASSRQGSGANVLTF. In DNA, the CDR3 is TGCGCCAGCAGCCGTCAGGGTTCTGGGGCCAACGTCCTGACTTTC.

This clonotype occurred many times. The V gene is TRBV11-2, the J gene TRBJ2-5; TRBD2 matches 8 bases. The V gene's germline CDR1 is SGHAT and CDR2 FQNNGV. The ends lost 5 bases at V and 6 bases at J; junction bases unmatched: 17. The CDR3 length is 17 residues. This chain's CDR3 is CASSPTLYAGGRKTQYF. The CDR3 DNA reads as TGTGCCAGCAGCCCCACTCTTTACGCGGGGGGCCGGAAGACCCAGTACTTC.

This clonotype has just a few counts. V and J are TRBV12-3 or TRBV12-4 and TRBJ1-5; a weak D match, TRBD1 (5 bases). Trimming removed 8 bases at V and 11 bases at J, with 22 bases between. CDR3 size: 14 residues. The CDR3 DNA reads TGTGCCAGCGCTGGCGGGGCCGTTTCGGAAGCCCAGCATTTT. This gives the protein CASAGGAVSEAQHF.

There are many counts of this clonotype. V gene TRBV24-1 combines with J gene TRBJ1-2; D call uncertain. Germline CDR1 reads KGHDR; CDR2 reads SFDVKD. CDR3 length: 12 residues. The germline V and J ends were trimmed by 3 bases and 4 bases, with 5 bases remaining between them. CDR3 sequence reads: CATSDTSYGYTF. The CDR3 nucleotides are TGTGCCACCAGTGATACCTCCTATGGCTACACCTTC.

Worth noting for this clonotype: A junction boundary mismatches the germline segment, possibly from a read error. The chain is built from TRBV15 and TRBJ2-3; D could derive from TRBD1 or TRBD2 (6 bases each). Germline loops: CDR1 LNHNV, CDR2 YYDKDF (reference sequence). CDR3 size: 12 residues. CDR3 residues: CATSRERGPYDF. As DNA, the CDR3 is TGTGCCACCAGCAGAGAACGGGGGCCCTACGATTTT.

This clonotype was counted at least ten times. This chain links TRBV27 with TRBJ1-5; TRBD1 is a possible D gene (5 bases). The CDR3 totals 14 residues. With 3 bases removed from V and 1 base from J, the gap between germline ends came to 7 bases. Germline assignment: CDR1 MNHEY and CDR2 SMNVEV (reference sequence). For the CDR3, the DNA is TGTGCCAGCAGTTTCCAGGGAAGCAATCAGCCCCAGCATTTT. Protein product: CASSFQGSNQPQHF.

The CDR3 here is CSARDFLGSNGYTF. In DNA form, the CDR3 reads TGCAGTGCTAGAGATTTTTTAGGGAGCAATGGCTACACCTTC. The chain joins TRBV20-1 to TRBJ1-2, with no clear D. CDR1 is DFQATT and CDR2 is SNEGSKA in the germline V gene (reference sequence). V lost 0 bases and J lost 6, with 14 bases in between. The length of the CDR3 is 14 residues.